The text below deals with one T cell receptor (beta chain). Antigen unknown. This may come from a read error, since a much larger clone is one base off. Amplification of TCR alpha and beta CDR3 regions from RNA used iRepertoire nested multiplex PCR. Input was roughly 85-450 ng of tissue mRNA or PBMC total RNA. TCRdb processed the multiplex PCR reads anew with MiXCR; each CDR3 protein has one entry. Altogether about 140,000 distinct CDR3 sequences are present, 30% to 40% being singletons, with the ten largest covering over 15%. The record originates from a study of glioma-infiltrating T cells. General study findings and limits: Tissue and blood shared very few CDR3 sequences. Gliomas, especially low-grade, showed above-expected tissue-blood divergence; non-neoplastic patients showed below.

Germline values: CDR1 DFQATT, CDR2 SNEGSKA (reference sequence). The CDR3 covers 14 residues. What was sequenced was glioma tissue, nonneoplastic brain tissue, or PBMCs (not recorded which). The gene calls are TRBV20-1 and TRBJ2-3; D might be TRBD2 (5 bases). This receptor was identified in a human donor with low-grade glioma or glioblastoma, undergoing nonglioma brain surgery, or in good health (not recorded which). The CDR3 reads CGARDGRDTDTQYF. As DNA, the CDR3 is TGCGGTGCTAGAGATGGTCGGGACACAGATACGCAGTATTTT.